Listed below are T cell receptor beta chains from one sample, sequenced in a study of T cells after posttransplantation cyclophosphamide. Sequencing was performed with immunoSEQ multiplex PCR; in TCRdb, only in-frame clones are kept and a portion is missing. The sample records 8,500 to 10,000 clones, 98% being singletons. Sequencing input: naive CD4+ T cells sorted from PBMCs. Every receptor here comes from a woman in her sixties in good health, CMV-negative, and a related stem cell transplant donor. The CDR3 runs from the conserved cysteine through the conserved F or W. The order of the fields is clone size, J gene, D gene, CDR3 length, V gene, CDR3 protein, CDR3 DNA. A D gene is named only where the DNA matches it firmly. For some rows the clone size is stated as once, few or many, or as a class when expanded; others skip it.

clone_size: -; j_call: TRBJ2-5; d_call: -; cdr3_length: 14; v_call: TRBV5-5; cdr3_aa: CASSSGQGGETQYF; cdr3_nt: TGTGCCAGCAGCTCTGGACAGGGAGGGGAGACCCAGTACTTC
clone_size: -; j_call: TRBJ2-5; d_call: -; cdr3_length: 11; v_call: TRBV29-1; cdr3_aa: CSAKVGETQYF; cdr3_nt: TGCAGCGCTAAGGTCGGGGAGACCCAGTACTTC
clone_size: -; j_call: TRBJ2-3; d_call: -; cdr3_length: 12; v_call: TRBV29-1; cdr3_aa: CSVEPSTDTQYF; cdr3_nt: TGCAGCGTTGAACCAAGCACAGATACGCAGTATTTT
clone_size: -; j_call: TRBJ2-2; d_call: -; cdr3_length: 13; v_call: TRBV7-8; cdr3_aa: CASSTILTGELFF; cdr3_nt: TGTGCCAGCAGCACCATCCTAACCGGGGAGCTGTTTTTT
clone_size: few; j_call: TRBJ2-4; d_call: -; cdr3_length: 15; v_call: TRBV28; cdr3_aa: CASTPGTLAKNIQYF; cdr3_nt: TGTGCCAGCACCCCGGGAACCCTAGCCAAAAACATTCAGTACTTC
clone_size: -; j_call: TRBJ2-3; d_call: TRBD2; cdr3_length: 13; v_call: TRBV15; cdr3_aa: CATSREPGRAQYF; cdr3_nt: TGTGCCACCAGCAGAGAACCCGGGAGGGCTCAGTATTTT
clone_size: -; j_call: TRBJ2-1; d_call: -; cdr3_length: 13; v_call: TRBV14; cdr3_aa: CASSHRTYNEQFF; cdr3_nt: TGTGCCAGCAGCCACAGGACCTACAATGAGCAGTTCTTC
clone_size: -; j_call: TRBJ1-6; d_call: -; cdr3_length: 15; v_call: TRBV6-1; cdr3_aa: CASRRVTGANSPLHF; cdr3_nt: TGTGCCAGCAGGAGGGTGACAGGAGCTAATTCACCCCTCCACTTT
clone_size: -; j_call: TRBJ2-1; d_call: TRBD1; cdr3_length: 13; v_call: TRBV6-5; cdr3_aa: CASRETGVNEQFF; cdr3_nt: TGTGCCAGCAGGGAAACAGGGGTCAATGAGCAGTTCTTC
clone_size: -; j_call: TRBJ2-7; d_call: TRBD1; cdr3_length: 15; v_call: TRBV6-1; cdr3_aa: CASSGTDSQGDEQYF; cdr3_nt: TGTGCCAGCAGCGGGACAGACAGTCAGGGGGATGAGCAGTACTTC
clone_size: -; j_call: TRBJ2-2; d_call: -; cdr3_length: 16; v_call: TRBV7-3; cdr3_aa: CASSLSGHKYTGELFF; cdr3_nt: TGTGCCAGCAGCTTATCGGGACACAAATACACCGGGGAGCTGTTTTTT
clone_size: once; j_call: TRBJ1-5; d_call: -; cdr3_length: 14; v_call: TRBV21-1; cdr3_aa: CASSPSGTDQPQHF; cdr3_nt: TGTGCCAGCAGCCCAAGTGGGACAGATCAGCCCCAGCATTTT
clone_size: -; j_call: TRBJ1-2; d_call: -; cdr3_length: 13; v_call: TRBV28; cdr3_aa: CASSLLGDYGYTF; cdr3_nt: TGTGCCAGCAGTTTATTAGGGGACTATGGCTACACCTTC
clone_size: -; j_call: TRBJ1-1; d_call: TRBD1; cdr3_length: 17; v_call: TRBV27; cdr3_aa: CASRPDRAPLMNTEAFF; cdr3_nt: TGTGCCAGCAGACCGGACAGGGCGCCTCTCATGAACACTGAAGCTTTCTTT
clone_size: -; j_call: TRBJ2-3; d_call: -; cdr3_length: 14; v_call: TRBV4-3; cdr3_aa: CASSQVDFTDTQYF; cdr3_nt: TGCGCCAGCAGCCAAGTGGACTTCACAGATACGCAGTATTTT
clone_size: -; j_call: TRBJ1-6; d_call: TRBD1; cdr3_length: 15; v_call: TRBV19; cdr3_aa: CASSIVQGANSPLHF; cdr3_nt: TGTGCCAGTAGTATCGTCCAGGGGGCGAATTCACCCCTCCACTTT
clone_size: -; j_call: TRBJ2-5; d_call: TRBD2; cdr3_length: 15; v_call: TRBV9; cdr3_aa: CASSTRVAGEETQYF; cdr3_nt: TGTGCCAGCAGCACCCGGGTAGCGGGAGAAGAGACCCAGTACTTC
clone_size: -; j_call: TRBJ2-5; d_call: -; cdr3_length: 12; v_call: TRBV19; cdr3_aa: CASGGRRETQYF; cdr3_nt: TGTGCCAGCGGGGGTCGACGAGAGACCCAGTACTTC
clone_size: -; j_call: TRBJ2-7; d_call: -; cdr3_length: 13; v_call: TRBV28; cdr3_aa: CASSFGGRGEQYF; cdr3_nt: TGTGCCAGCAGTTTCGGGGGGCGAGGCGAGCAGTACTTC
clone_size: -; j_call: TRBJ2-7; d_call: TRBD2; cdr3_length: 18; v_call: TRBV7-2; cdr3_aa: CASSSWPGTSGTFYEQYF; cdr3_nt: TGTGCCAGCAGCTCGTGGCCCGGGACTAGCGGGACTTTCTACGAGCAGTACTTC
clone_size: -; j_call: TRBJ2-5; d_call: TRBD2; cdr3_length: 15; v_call: TRBV27; cdr3_aa: CASASGAGGRETQYF; cdr3_nt: TGTGCCAGTGCTTCAGGCGCGGGGGGGCGGGAGACCCAGTACTTC
clone_size: -; j_call: TRBJ1-4; d_call: -; cdr3_length: 14; v_call: TRBV15; cdr3_aa: CATSRTGLNEKLFF; cdr3_nt: TGTGCCACCAGCAGGACAGGACTTAATGAAAAACTGTTTTTT
clone_size: -; j_call: TRBJ2-3; d_call: TRBD2; cdr3_length: 15; v_call: TRBV11-3; cdr3_aa: CASSLTSGSTDTQYF; cdr3_nt: TGTGCCAGCAGCTTAACTAGCGGCAGCACAGATACGCAGTATTTT
clone_size: -; j_call: TRBJ2-7; d_call: -; cdr3_length: 13; v_call: TRBV7-2; cdr3_aa: CASSSRQSYEQYF; cdr3_nt: TGTGCCAGCAGCTCCCGACAGTCCTACGAGCAGTACTTC